The 9 T cell receptor beta chains listed next were all sequenced from one sample in a study of response to subunit inactivated influenza vaccine. TCRdb ran MiXCR on the RT-PCR reads and lists one entry per CDR3 protein. The table records 710,000 or so distinct CDR3 sequences, about 15% of them present only once. The material was PBMCs from blood, obtained 11 to 12 days after vaccination. The receptors shown here come from a man between 50 and 59 years old who received an inactivated influenza vaccine.

The sample holds a few counts of this clonotype. J is TRBJ2-5 and V is TRBV18; D uncertain. Per germline, CDR1 KGHSH and CDR2 LQKENI. Trimming left V 3 bases short and J 1 base short, with 6 bases between. CDR3 size: 13 residues. CDR3 loop: CASSPIRQETQYF. CDR3 nucleotide sequence: TGTGCCAGCTCACCGATCCGCCAAGAGACCCAGTACTTC.

This clonotype was detected many times. The gene calls are TRBV14 and TRBJ2-4, with 9 bases lining up with TRBD2. Germline V lookup: CDR1 SGHDN, CDR2 FVKESK. This CDR3 comprises 19 residues. Unmatched junction bases numbered 9, after V lost 0 bases and J lost 0 bases. In nucleotides, the CDR3 is TGTGCCAGCAGCCAAGATCCGGTTAGCGGGGGTTTAGCCAAAAACATTCAGTACTTC. Amino acid sequence: CASSQDPVSGGLAKNIQYF.

This chain connects TRBV12-3 or TRBV12-4 to TRBJ2-1; D call uncertain. The CDR3 extends over 16 amino acids. V was cut by 2 bases and J by 0 bases, with 11 bases left in between. CDR3 amino acids: CASSLTRPSSYNEQFF. The DNA for the CDR3 is TGTGCCAGCAGTTTAACCCGGCCAAGCTCCTACAATGAGCAGTTCTTC.

This chain links TRBV18 with TRBJ2-3; D perhaps matches TRBD1 (6 bases). There are 19 residues in the CDR3. The V gene lost 3 bases and the J gene lost 3 bases, with 25 bases spanning the gap. The germline V gene has CDR1 KGHSH and CDR2 LQKENI. The CDR3 region is CASSPTASTGPEGTDTQYF. CDR3 sequence (DNA): TGTGCCAGCTCACCCACAGCCTCGACAGGCCCCGAGGGGACAGATACGCAGTATTTT.

The chain joins TRBV7-8 to TRBJ1-5; D possibly corresponds to TRBD1 (5 bases). The V and J ends lost 1 base and 7 bases respectively, with 14 bases between them. CDR1 and CDR2 from the germline V gene are SGHVS and FQNEAQ. This CDR3 contains 15 residues. Here the CDR3 reads CASSLVGQGGQPQHF. In DNA, the CDR3 is TGTGCCAGCAGCTTAGTTGGGCAGGGTGGCCAGCCCCAGCATTTT.

Comment on this clonotype: A junction end diverges from the germline sequence, so it may reflect a read error. V gene TRBV12-3 or TRBV12-4 combines with J gene TRBJ2-1; no firm D call. CDR3 length: 12 amino acids. The CDR3: CASSTTYNEQIF. The CDR3 DNA sequence: TGTGCCAGCAGTACCACCTACAATGAGCAGATCTTC.

This clonotype turned up a few times. V gene TRBV10-3 combines with J gene TRBJ2-7, with D hard to call. Looked up from germline, CDR1 is ENHRY and CDR2 is SYGVKD. The CDR3 is 11 residues long. Trimming stripped 6 bases from V and 6 bases from J, with 9 bases between. In DNA form, the CDR3 reads TGTGCCATCAGAGAGACCCTCGAGCAGTACTTC. The encoded protein is CAIRETLEQYF.

This chain uses TRBV5-1 with TRBJ1-4; no firm D call. The CDR3 has 14 amino acids. V lost 4 bases and J lost 8, with 15 bases in between. The germline CDR1 and CDR2 sequences are SGHRS and YFSETQ. This CDR3 is CASSIEGRKEKLFF. Written as DNA, the CDR3 is TGCGCCAGCAGCATCGAGGGTAGAAAGGAAAAACTGTTTTTT. The whole variable domain, filled in from reference TRBV5-1 and TRBJ1-4, reads KAGVTQTPRYLIKTRGQQVTLSCSPISGHRSVSWYQQTPGQGLQFLFEYFSETQRNKGNFPGRFSGRQFSNSRSEMNVSTLELGDSALYLCASSIEGRKEKLFFGSGTQLSVL.

This clonotype came up many times. This rearrangement joins TRBV7-2 to TRBJ2-7; D uncertain. Between the trimmed V and J ends, which lost 1 base and 0 bases, there was a span of 10 bases. Germline CDR1 SGHTA, CDR2 FQGNSA. The CDR3 loop spans 15 amino acids. The CDR3 bases are TGTGCCAGCAGCTTAGATCCGGCCACCTCCTACGAGCAGTACTTC. Its translation: CASSLDPATSYEQYF.